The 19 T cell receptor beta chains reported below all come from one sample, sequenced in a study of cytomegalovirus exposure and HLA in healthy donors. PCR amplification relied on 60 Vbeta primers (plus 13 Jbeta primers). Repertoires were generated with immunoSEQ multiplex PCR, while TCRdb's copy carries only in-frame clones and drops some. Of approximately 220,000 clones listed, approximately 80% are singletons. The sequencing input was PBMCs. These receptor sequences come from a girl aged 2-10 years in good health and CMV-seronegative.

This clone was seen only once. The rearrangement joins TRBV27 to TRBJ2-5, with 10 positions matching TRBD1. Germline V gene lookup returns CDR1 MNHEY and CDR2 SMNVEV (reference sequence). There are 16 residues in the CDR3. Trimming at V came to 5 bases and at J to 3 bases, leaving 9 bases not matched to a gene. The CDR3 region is CASSTIPGTGEETQYF. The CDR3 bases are TGTGCCAGCAGTACCATACCAGGGACAGGGGAAGAGACCCAGTACTTC.

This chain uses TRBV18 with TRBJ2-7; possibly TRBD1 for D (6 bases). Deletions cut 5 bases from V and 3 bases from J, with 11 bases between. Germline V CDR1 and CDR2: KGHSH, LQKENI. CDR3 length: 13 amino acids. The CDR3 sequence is CASSGGRDYEQYF. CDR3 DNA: TGTGCCAGCTCAGGGGGCCGGGACTACGAGCAGTACTTC.

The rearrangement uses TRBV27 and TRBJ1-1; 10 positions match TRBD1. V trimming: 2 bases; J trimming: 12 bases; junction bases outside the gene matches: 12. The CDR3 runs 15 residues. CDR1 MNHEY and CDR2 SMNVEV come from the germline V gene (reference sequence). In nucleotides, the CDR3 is TGTGCCAGCAGTTTAAGGGGACAGGGGCGGTTTTTGACTTTCTTT. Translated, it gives CASSLRGQGRFLTFF.

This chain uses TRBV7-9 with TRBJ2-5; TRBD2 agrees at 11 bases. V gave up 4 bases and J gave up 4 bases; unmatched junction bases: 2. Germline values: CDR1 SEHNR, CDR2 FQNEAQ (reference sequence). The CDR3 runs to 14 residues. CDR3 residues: CASSSGLAGETQYF. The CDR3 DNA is TGTGCCAGCAGCTCCGGACTAGCGGGAGAGACCCAGTACTTC.

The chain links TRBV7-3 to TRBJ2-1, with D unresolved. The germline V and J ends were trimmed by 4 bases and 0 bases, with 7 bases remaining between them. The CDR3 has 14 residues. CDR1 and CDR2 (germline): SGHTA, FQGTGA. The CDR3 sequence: CASSSPSSYNEQFF. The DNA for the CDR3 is TGTGCCAGCAGCTCCCCCAGCTCCTACAATGAGCAGTTCTTC.

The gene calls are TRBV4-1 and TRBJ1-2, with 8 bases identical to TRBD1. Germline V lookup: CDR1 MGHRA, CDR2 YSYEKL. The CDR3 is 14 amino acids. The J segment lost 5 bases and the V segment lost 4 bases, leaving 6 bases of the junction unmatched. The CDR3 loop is CASSRQGIGYGYTF. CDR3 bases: TGCGCCAGCAGCCGACAGGGGATTGGGTATGGCTACACCTTC.

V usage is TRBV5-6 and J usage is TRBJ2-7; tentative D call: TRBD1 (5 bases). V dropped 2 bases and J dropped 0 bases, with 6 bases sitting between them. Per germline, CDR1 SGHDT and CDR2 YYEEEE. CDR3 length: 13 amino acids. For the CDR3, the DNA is TGTGCCAGCAGCTTACAGGCCTCCTACGAGCAGTACTTC. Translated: CASSLQASYEQYF.

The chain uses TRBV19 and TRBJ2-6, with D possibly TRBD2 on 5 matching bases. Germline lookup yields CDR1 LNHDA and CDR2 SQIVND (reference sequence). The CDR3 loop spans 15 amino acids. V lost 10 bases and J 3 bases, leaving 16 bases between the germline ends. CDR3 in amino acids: CATSREGSGANVLTF. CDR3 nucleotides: TGTGCCACCTCCCGTGAAGGGAGTGGGGCCAACGTCCTGACTTTC.

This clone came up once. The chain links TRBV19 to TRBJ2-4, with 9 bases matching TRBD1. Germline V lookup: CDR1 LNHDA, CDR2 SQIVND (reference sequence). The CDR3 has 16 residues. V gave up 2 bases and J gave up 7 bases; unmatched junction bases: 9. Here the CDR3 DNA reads TGTGCCAGTAGTATACTGTCCGGGACAGGGATGAACATTCAGTACTTC. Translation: CASSILSGTGMNIQYF.

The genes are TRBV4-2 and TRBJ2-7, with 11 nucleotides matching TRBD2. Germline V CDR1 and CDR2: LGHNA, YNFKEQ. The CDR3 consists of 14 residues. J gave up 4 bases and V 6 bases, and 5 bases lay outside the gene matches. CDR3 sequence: CASRRGLAEYEQYF. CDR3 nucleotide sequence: TGTGCCAGCAGACGGGGACTAGCGGAATACGAGCAGTACTTC.

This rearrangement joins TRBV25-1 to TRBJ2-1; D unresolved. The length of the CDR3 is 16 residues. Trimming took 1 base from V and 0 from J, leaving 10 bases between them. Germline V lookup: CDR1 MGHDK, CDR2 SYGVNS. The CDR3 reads CASSESLLRSYNEQFF. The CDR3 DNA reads TGTGCCAGCAGTGAATCCCTACTACGCTCCTACAATGAGCAGTTCTTC.

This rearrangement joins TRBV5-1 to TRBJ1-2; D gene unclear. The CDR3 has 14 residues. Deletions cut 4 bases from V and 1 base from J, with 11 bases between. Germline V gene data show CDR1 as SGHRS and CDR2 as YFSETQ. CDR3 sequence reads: CASSLSGSNYGYTF. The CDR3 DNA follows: TGCGCCAGCAGCCTTTCAGGCAGTAACTATGGCTACACCTTC. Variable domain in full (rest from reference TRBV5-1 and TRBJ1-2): KAGVTQTPRYLIKTRGQQVTLSCSPISGHRSVSWYQQTPGQGLQFLFEYFSETQRNKGNFPGRFSGRQFSNSRSEMNVSTLELGDSALYLCASSLSGSNYGYTFGSGTRLTVV.

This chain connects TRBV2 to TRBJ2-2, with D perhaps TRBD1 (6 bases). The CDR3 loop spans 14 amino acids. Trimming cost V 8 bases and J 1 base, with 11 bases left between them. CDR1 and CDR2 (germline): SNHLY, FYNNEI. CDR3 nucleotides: TGTGCCAGCGGGGGCAGGAAGAACACCGGGGAGCTGTTTTTT. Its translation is CASGGRKNTGELFF.

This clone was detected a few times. DNA for the CDR3: TGTGCCAGCAGCACCGGGGACAGGGAAAGGCGGTACTTC. This sequence encodes CASSTGDRERRYF. The chain has TRBV5-4 and TRBJ2-7; 9 bases line up with TRBD1. CDR1 SGHNT and CDR2 YYREEE come from the germline V gene (reference sequence). CDR3 length: 13 amino acids. The J segment lost 12 bases and the V segment lost 4 bases, leaving 11 bases of the junction unmatched.

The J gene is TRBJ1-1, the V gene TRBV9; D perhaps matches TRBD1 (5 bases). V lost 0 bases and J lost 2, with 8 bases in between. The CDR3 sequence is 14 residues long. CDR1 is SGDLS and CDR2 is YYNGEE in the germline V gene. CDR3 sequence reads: CASSVATANTEAFF. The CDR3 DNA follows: TGTGCCAGCAGCGTAGCGACAGCAAACACTGAAGCTTTCTTT.

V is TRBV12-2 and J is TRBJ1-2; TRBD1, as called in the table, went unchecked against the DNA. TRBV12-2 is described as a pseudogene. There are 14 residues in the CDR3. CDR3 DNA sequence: TGTGCAAGTCGCTTAGAGATCCACAGCTATGGCTACACCTTC. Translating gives CASRLEIHSYGYTF.

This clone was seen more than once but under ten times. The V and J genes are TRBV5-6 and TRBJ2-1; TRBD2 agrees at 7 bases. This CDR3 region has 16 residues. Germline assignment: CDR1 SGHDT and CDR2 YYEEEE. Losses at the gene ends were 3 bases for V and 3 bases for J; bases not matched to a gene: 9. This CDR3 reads CASSYRLGGIYNEQFF. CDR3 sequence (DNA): TGTGCCAGCAGCTACCGGTTGGGGGGGATCTACAATGAGCAGTTCTTC.

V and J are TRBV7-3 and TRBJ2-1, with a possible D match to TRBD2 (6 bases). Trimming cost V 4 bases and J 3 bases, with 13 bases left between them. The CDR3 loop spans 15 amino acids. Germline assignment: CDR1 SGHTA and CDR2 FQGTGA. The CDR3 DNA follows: TGTGCCAGCAGCTCAGGACTACTAAACTACAATGAGCAGTTCTTC. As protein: CASSSGLLNYNEQFF. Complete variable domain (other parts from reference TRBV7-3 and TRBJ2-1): GAGVSQTPSNKVTEKGKYVELRCDPISGHTALYWYRQSLGQGPEFLIYFQGTGAADDSGLPNDRFFAVRPEGSVSTLKIQRTERGDSAVYLCASSSGLLNYNEQFFGPGTRLTVL.

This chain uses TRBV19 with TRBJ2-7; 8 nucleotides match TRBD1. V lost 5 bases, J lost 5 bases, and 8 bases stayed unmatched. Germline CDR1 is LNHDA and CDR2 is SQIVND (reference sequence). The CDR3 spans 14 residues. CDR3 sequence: CASSVSRGLDEQYF. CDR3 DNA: TGTGCCAGTAGTGTCTCCAGGGGGCTCGACGAGCAGTACTTC.